What follows are 32 T cell receptor beta chains derived from one specimen sequenced in a study of low-dose radiotherapy and immunotherapy resistance in tumors. Primers targeting TRAV and TRBV primed first-strand cDNA, covering alpha and beta chains. The TCRs were subjected to amplification over roughly 18 PCR cycles employing a constant-region primer in conjunction with a V-primer adapter. TCRdb called the reads again in MiXCR, with one record for every CDR3 protein. This sample has tens of thousands of distinct CDR3 sequences, with 9.4% found just once. Time point given: before trial treatment. Sequences were derived from PBMCs, sampled before treatment. The receptors stem from a male donor with prostate cancer.

This clonotype came up many times. V gene TRBV14 combines with J gene TRBJ2-7; possible D gene TRBD1, 6 bases. CDR3 length equals 12 residues. V lost 1 base, J lost 12 bases, and 13 bases lay in between. Germline CDR1 reads SGHDN; CDR2 reads FVKESK. This chain's CDR3 is CASSQGARGLYF. The CDR3 DNA reads TGTGCCAGCAGCCAAGGAGCCAGGGGTTTGTACTTC.

In its sample, this clonotype was seen many times. CDR3 nucleotide sequence: TGCAGCGTTAATAGCGGGAGGAGGGGGGAGACCCAGTACTTC. Its translation: CSVNSGRRGETQYF. The chain is built from TRBV29-1 and TRBJ2-5, with TRBD2 identical over 10 bases. From germline, CDR1 is SQVTM and CDR2 ANQGSEA. CDR3 length: 14 residues. The junction had 8 bases not matched to a gene; V was cut back by 5 bases and J by 5 bases.

The sample holds a few counts of this clonotype. The V call is TRBV14, the J call TRBJ1-6; D uncertain. Germline V gives CDR1 SGHDN, CDR2 FVKESK. Deletions cut 1 base from V and 5 bases from J, with 9 bases between. This CDR3 comprises 15 residues. DNA for the CDR3: TGTGCCAGCAGCCAAGGCTCAGCAGATAATTCACCCCTCCACTTT. Protein: CASSQGSADNSPLHF.

This clonotype was picked up many times. The chain employs TRBV29-1 and TRBJ1-4; 7 bases line up with TRBD1. The CDR3 covers 16 residues. V dropped 4 bases and J dropped 0; count of bases not matched to a gene: 8. CDR1 and CDR2 (germline): SQVTM, ANQGSEA. Here the CDR3 DNA reads TGCAGCGTTGGGGCAGGGGGACCCTCAACTAATGAAAAACTGTTTTTT. It encodes CSVGAGGPSTNEKLFF.

This clonotype showed up just a few times. This chain connects TRBV30 to TRBJ1-2, with D maybe TRBD1 (5 bases). The V gene's germline CDR1 is GTSNPN and CDR2 SVGIG (reference sequence). This CDR3 is 15 amino acids long. Trimming cost V 5 bases and J 0 bases, with 16 bases left between them. The CDR3: CAWGGGSRANYGYTF. The CDR3 nucleotides are TGTGCCTGGGGCGGGGGGTCGAGAGCTAACTATGGCTACACCTTC.

In its sample, this clonotype was seen many times. This chain links TRBV6-2 or TRBV6-3 with TRBJ2-7, with D unresolved. Germline V CDR1 and CDR2: MNHEY, SVGEGT. The V end lost 5 bases, the J end lost 0 bases, and 20 bases lay between the germline ends. This CDR3 is 17 amino acids long. In nucleotides, the CDR3 is TGTGCCAGCAGTACCCATCCAAGACTGGAGAGCTCCTACGAGCAGTACTTC. Its protein is CASSTHPRLESSYEQYF.

This clonotype was seen repeatedly, ten times or more. V gene TRBV19 combines with J gene TRBJ2-3, with D possibly TRBD2 on 6 matching bases. Deletions cut 3 bases from V and 3 bases from J, with 10 bases between. This CDR3 is 14 amino acids long. In germline, CDR1 is LNHDA, CDR2 SQIVND (reference sequence). CDR3 sequence (DNA): TGTGCCAGTAGTATTGGGGGGAAAACAGATACGCAGTATTTT. Protein product: CASSIGGKTDTQYF.

This clonotype was counted at least ten times. Here the CDR3 DNA reads TGTGCCAGCAGCCTACTAGCGGGAGAGACAGATACGCAGTATTTT. Translation gives CASSLLAGETDTQYF. The rearrangement uses TRBV7-9 and TRBJ2-3; 11 nucleotides align to TRBD2. CDR1 SEHNR and CDR2 FQNEAQ come from the germline V gene (reference sequence). V gave up 5 bases and J gave up 3 bases; unmatched junction bases: 4. The CDR3 has 15 amino acids.

In regard to this clonotype: This could be a read error, since a much larger clone is one nucleotide away. The CDR3 does not close with the conserved phenylalanine or tryptophan, likely indicating a read error. This chain connects TRBV7-2 to TRBJ2-3; D gene uncertain. Germline V gene sequence: CDR1 SGHTA, CDR2 FQGNSA. The CDR3 has 15 amino acids. V was shortened by 2 bases and J by 2 bases, with 11 bases between the two germline ends. The CDR3 sequence is CASSLQPSYTDTQYL. DNA for the CDR3: TGTGCCAGCAGCTTACAACCCTCTTACACAGATACGCAGTATTTA.

This clonotype was seen many times. The rearrangement joins TRBV18 to TRBJ2-6; a possible D gene is TRBD1 (5 bases). Germline V gene lookup returns CDR1 KGHSH and CDR2 LQKENI. The CDR3 runs 18 residues. Trimming stripped 0 bases from V and 0 bases from J, with 12 bases between. The DNA for the CDR3 is TGTGCCAGCTCACCACCGGCACAGGCATACTCTGGGGCCAACGTCCTGACTTTC. Its protein product is CASSPPAQAYSGANVLTF.

At least ten counts were recorded for this clonotype. The rearrangement links TRBV28 to TRBJ2-2; D perhaps matches TRBD1 (8 bases). This CDR3 is built from 15 residues. The germline CDR1 and CDR2 sequences are MDHEN and SYDVKM. V was cut by 8 bases and J by 6 bases, with 19 bases left in between. CDR3 sequence (DNA): TGTGCCAGCGCAGCGGGACAGGCAAATTCCGGGGAGCTGTTTTTT. Translation: CASAAGQANSGELFF.

There are many counts of this clonotype. The chain recombines TRBV12-3 or TRBV12-4 with TRBJ2-5; 7 nucleotides line up with TRBD2. The trim removed 3 bases at V and 5 bases at J, leaving 6 bases unmatched. The CDR3 is 14 residues long. CDR3 sequence: CASSLREPWETQYF. CDR3 coding DNA: TGTGCCAGCAGTTTGCGGGAGCCTTGGGAGACCCAGTACTTC.

This clonotype was detected a few times. This chain joins TRBV28 and TRBJ2-1; D unclear. Germline V CDR1 and CDR2: MDHEN, SYDVKM. V lost 3 bases, J lost 6 bases, and 12 bases lay in between. The length of the CDR3 is 14 residues. CDR3 sequence (DNA): TGTGCCAGCAGTTTGACCCATTTGGTCAATGAGCAGTTCTTC. Translated, it gives CASSLTHLVNEQFF.

At least ten counts were recorded for this clonotype. Written as DNA, the CDR3 is TGTGCCAGCAGTCTAATGGGGCCCTACGAGCAGTACTTC. Translation gives CASSLMGPYEQYF. J is TRBJ2-7 and V is TRBV27, with TRBD1 as a possible D gene (5 bases). Germline V gene lookup returns CDR1 MNHEY and CDR2 SMNVEV (reference sequence). Between the trimmed V and J ends, which lost 5 bases and 2 bases, there was a span of 10 bases. This CDR3 spans 13 amino acids.

To note about this clonotype: The likely explanation is a read error, given a far larger clone one base away. The rearrangement links TRBV5-3 to TRBJ1-5; 9 positions agree with TRBD1. TRBV5-3 is filed as an ORF, its function uncertain. There are 14 residues in the CDR3. The CDR3 spells CASSLQGAVQLQHF. In nucleotides, the CDR3 is TGTGCCAGCAGCTTACAGGGGGCAGTCCAGCTCCAGCATTTT.

The chain links TRBV5-1 to TRBJ2-1, with TRBD2 identical over 8 bases. Trimming at V came to 4 bases and at J to 8 bases, leaving 11 bases not matched to a gene. This CDR3 comprises 15 residues. CDR1 and CDR2 from the germline V gene are SGHRS and YFSETQ. CDR3 coding DNA: TGCGCCAGCAGCCTACCGGGACTAGGCGGCCATGAGCAGTTCTTC. Its translation is CASSLPGLGGHEQFF.

This clonotype was seen many times. V usage is TRBV14 and J usage is TRBJ2-1, with 10 bases that match TRBD2. The V gene's germline CDR1 is SGHDN and CDR2 FVKESK. The CDR3 runs to 17 residues. After removal of 0 bases from V and 8 bases from J, the junction contained 10 bases not matched to a gene. The CDR3 loop is CASSQDRPSGRADEQFF. The CDR3 nucleotides are TGTGCCAGCAGCCAAGATCGGCCGAGCGGGAGGGCCGATGAGCAGTTCTTC.

This clonotype showed up many times. The chain carries TRBV4-3 and TRBJ1-3; TRBD1 agrees at 11 bases. CDR3 size: 16 residues. The V gene end was trimmed by 4 bases and the J gene end by 4 bases; junction bases not matched to a gene: 6. CDR1 is LGHNA and CDR2 is YSLEER in the germline V gene. The CDR3 DNA is TGCGCCAGCAGCCCTGGGACAGGGGGACGGGGAAACACCATATATTTT. This translates into CASSPGTGGRGNTIYF.

This clonotype was detected many times. The chain employs TRBV2 and TRBJ1-4; 7 nucleotides match TRBD1. This CDR3 comprises 15 residues. J was trimmed by 4 bases and V by 4 bases; bases with no gene match: 6. Germline V gene data show CDR1 as SNHLY and CDR2 as FYNNEI. This CDR3 is CASSVGQVINEKLFF. The CDR3 DNA reads TGTGCCAGCAGTGTCGGACAGGTGATTAATGAAAAACTGTTTTTT.

This clonotype showed up many times. V usage is TRBV7-2 and J usage is TRBJ1-5, with D possibly TRBD1 on 6 matching bases. This CDR3 contains 16 residues. Germline CDR1 and CDR2: SGHTA and FQGNSA. Between the trimmed V and J ends, which lost 1 base and 2 bases, there was a span of 12 bases. The CDR3 sequence: CASSLDRPGGNQPQHF. CDR3 DNA: TGTGCCAGCAGCTTAGATCGGCCAGGGGGCAATCAGCCCCAGCATTTT.

This clonotype was counted many times. The chain employs TRBV14 and TRBJ2-5; D remains unclear. The CDR3 has 11 residues. Germline V CDR1 and CDR2: SGHDN, FVKESK. Trimming took 0 bases from V and 8 from J, leaving 4 bases between them. In DNA form, the CDR3 reads TGTGCCAGCAGCCAAGAGTCCACCCAGTACTTC. It is translated as CASSQESTQYF.

This rearrangement joins TRBV5-1 to TRBJ2-2; 8 bases are shared with TRBD2. CDR3 length: 17 residues. The germline V gene encodes CDR1 SGHRS and CDR2 YFSETQ. The J segment lost 0 bases and the V segment lost 4 bases, leaving 8 bases of the junction unmatched. CDR3 nucleotide sequence: TGCGCCAGCAGCCAGATAGCGGGGTCTTCGAACACCGGGGAGCTGTTTTTT. Residues: CASSQIAGSSNTGELFF.

This clonotype was recorded many times. J is TRBJ2-1 and V is TRBV5-1; 7 bases line up with TRBD1. V shed 0 bases and J 1 base; nucleotides not matched to a gene: 4. The CDR3 is 16 amino acids. Germline lookup yields CDR1 SGHRS and CDR2 YFSETQ. The CDR3 reads CASSLAGTVSYNEQFF. The DNA of the CDR3 is TGCGCCAGCAGCTTGGCGGGGACAGTGTCCTACAATGAGCAGTTCTTC.

This clonotype has at least ten counts. J is TRBJ2-7 and V is TRBV29-1, with a tentative D call TRBD2 (6 bases). CDR1 and CDR2 from the germline V gene are SQVTM and ANQGSEA. V shed 6 bases and J shed 4 bases, with 13 bases lying between them. The CDR3 is made up of 12 amino acids. CDR3 DNA: TGCAGCGTGGGGGGACCCCAATACGAGCAGTACTTC. The encoded protein is CSVGGPQYEQYF.

This clonotype has a count of ten or more. This rearrangement joins TRBV5-1 to TRBJ2-1, with 12 bases that match TRBD1. The trim removed 4 bases at V and 8 bases at J, leaving 7 bases unmatched. The CDR3 length is 15 residues. In germline, CDR1 is SGHRS, CDR2 YFSETQ. In DNA, the CDR3 is TGCGCCAGCAGCCAGGGACAGGGGGCCTTTGATGAGCAGTTCTTC. Translation gives CASSQGQGAFDEQFF.

The chain recombines TRBV5-6 with TRBJ1-1, with 9 bases fitting TRBD1. The CDR3 contains 15 residues. Unmatched junction bases numbered 6, after V lost 4 bases and J lost 2 bases. Germline V CDR1 and CDR2: SGHDT, YYEEEE. The CDR3 spells CASSRNRGLNTEAFF. The CDR3 DNA follows: TGTGCCAGCAGCAGAAACAGGGGGCTTAACACTGAAGCTTTCTTT. The full variable domain, with the rest looked up from reference TRBV5-6 and TRBJ1-1, is DAGVTQSPTHLIKTRGQQVTLRCSPKSGHDTVSWYQQALGQGPQFIFQYYEEEERQRGNFPDRFSGHQFPNYSSELNVNALLLGDSALYLCASSRNRGLNTEAFFGQGTRLTVV.

Many counts were recorded for this clonotype. The V call is TRBV28, the J call TRBJ1-1; D not certain. CDR3 length equals 14 residues. Germline loops: CDR1 MDHEN, CDR2 SYDVKM. Trimming removed 7 bases at V and 0 bases at J, with 12 bases between. CDR3 in amino acids: CASIKEWVNTEAFF. The CDR3 bases are TGTGCCAGCATCAAAGAATGGGTGAACACTGAAGCTTTCTTT.

This clonotype came up many times. The chain uses TRBV20-1 and TRBJ2-2; no definite D call. Trimming cost V 6 bases and J 4 bases, with 12 bases left between them. The V gene's germline CDR1 is DFQATT and CDR2 SNEGSKA (reference sequence). The CDR3 has 13 residues. CDR3 sequence: CSARRPPTGELFF. The CDR3, as DNA: TGCAGTGCCAGACGACCTCCCACCGGGGAGCTGTTTTTT.

This clonotype was recorded at least ten times. This chain connects TRBV28 to TRBJ2-4; D tentatively fits TRBD1 or TRBD2 (5 bases each). The CDR3 extends over 17 amino acids. The V end was cut by 2 bases, the J end by 0 bases, with 14 bases between. CDR1 is MDHEN and CDR2 is SYDVKM in the germline V gene. CDR3 nucleotides: TGTGCCAGCAGTTTAAATTCGGGGACGCTAGCCAAAAACATTCAGTACTTC. Translated: CASSLNSGTLAKNIQYF.

This clonotype has ten or more counts. The V and J genes are TRBV5-5 and TRBJ2-3; D assignment may be TRBD1 or TRBD2 (5 bases each). Germline lookup yields CDR1 SGHKS and CDR2 YYEKEE (reference sequence). Deletions cut 0 bases from V and 6 bases from J, with 17 bases between. The CDR3 has 16 residues. CDR3 coding DNA: TGTGCCAGCAGCTTGGGGGCGCAAGCCTGGGGGGATACGCAGTATTTT. This encodes CASSLGAQAWGDTQYF.

Many counts were recorded for this clonotype. The chain recombines TRBV3-1 with TRBJ2-7; a weak D match, TRBD1 (6 bases). The CDR3 is made up of 15 amino acids. The V gene's germline CDR1 is LGHDT and CDR2 YNNKEL (reference sequence). Trimming shortened V by 2 bases and J by 5 bases, and 16 bases separated the two germline ends. The CDR3 spells CASSQTPSTGNEQYF. The CDR3 region has the DNA TGTGCCAGCAGCCAAACCCCCTCCACAGGGAACGAGCAGTACTTC.

This clonotype was detected many times. This sequence joins TRBV4-2 and TRBJ2-7; 7 nucleotides align to TRBD2. The CDR3 contains 16 residues. V lost 0 bases, J lost 4 bases, and 9 bases stayed unmatched. The germline V gene has CDR1 LGHNA and CDR2 YNFKEQ. The CDR3 bases are TGTGCCAGCAGCCAAGATGGGTCCAGCGGGGCGTACGAGCAGTACTTC. It codes for CASSQDGSSGAYEQYF.